Following are 20 T cell receptor beta chains from one sample sequenced in a study of PD-1 blockade in mismatch repair-deficient tumors. Using immunoSEQ multiplex PCR, the repertoire was profiled, and TCRdb retains in-frame clones only, with some absent. In the table there are approximately 120,000 clones, approximately 90% of which are singletons. The input for sequencing was peripheral blood, taken 44 weeks after starting pembrolizumab. Receptors were obtained from an adult with mismatch repair-deficient cancer.

This rearrangement joins TRBV29-1 to TRBJ2-7, with 9 bases fitting TRBD1. The junction had 15 bases not matched to a gene; V was cut back by 7 bases and J by 5 bases. Germline V gives CDR1 SQVTM, CDR2 ANQGSEA. The CDR3 covers 15 residues. The CDR3 bases are TGCAGCGCCCACAACGACCGGGACAGGGTCCACGAGCAGTACTTC. Protein product: CSAHNDRDRVHEQYF.

The chain links TRBV4-1 to TRBJ2-3; D ambiguous. The CDR3 has 14 amino acids. The ends were cut back, 5 bases at V and 2 bases at J, with 11 bases in the middle. Germline V CDR1 and CDR2: MGHRA, YSYEKL. The CDR3 DNA reads TGCGCCAGCAGCGGTACTCCCGACACAGATACGCAGTATTTT. It is translated as CASSGTPDTDTQYF.

V usage is TRBV5-8 and J usage is TRBJ2-7; possible D gene TRBD2, 5 bases. Trimming removed 6 bases at V and 3 bases at J, with 13 bases between. The CDR3 extends over 13 amino acids. The germline gives CDR1 SGHTS, CDR2 YDEGEE. The CDR3 sequence is CASNTDFFYEQYF. CDR3 sequence (DNA): TGTGCCAGCAACACGGACTTTTTCTACGAGCAGTACTTC.

The genes are TRBV5-4 and TRBJ2-5, with 8 positions matching TRBD1. The J call is uncertain, as TRBJ2-7 better fits the DNA end. This CDR3 has 14 residues. CDR1 and CDR2 from the germline V gene are SGHNT and YYREEE (reference sequence). The CDR3 bases are TGTGCCAGCAGCTTGGGGCAGGGGGCGTACGAGCAGTACTTC. Protein: CASSLGQGAYEQYF.

This chain connects TRBV5-4 to TRBJ2-1; weak D call: TRBD2 (6 bases). V lost 4 bases, J lost 1 base, and 15 bases lay in between. The CDR3 consists of 16 residues. The germline CDR1 and CDR2 sequences are SGHNT and YYREEE (reference sequence). CDR3 residues: CASSPRGTLSYNEQFF. In nucleotides, the CDR3 is TGTGCCAGCAGCCCCCGCGGGACCTTATCCTACAATGAGCAGTTCTTC.

The rearrangement joins TRBV5-1 to TRBJ2-1; 11 bases match TRBD2. The J segment lost 3 bases and the V segment lost 3 bases, leaving 5 bases of the junction unmatched. The V gene's germline CDR1 is SGHRS and CDR2 YFSETQ. The CDR3 covers 16 residues. The CDR3 reads CASSSGTSGFYNEQFF. The CDR3 nucleotides read TGCGCCAGCAGCTCCGGGACTAGCGGCTTCTACAATGAGCAGTTCTTC.

This chain uses TRBV19 with TRBJ2-3; tentative D call: TRBD1 (6 bases). In germline, CDR1 is LNHDA, CDR2 SQIVND (reference sequence). V lost 11 bases, J lost 2 bases, and 14 bases lay in between. The CDR3 extends over 13 amino acids. CDR3 coding DNA: TGTGCCGTCTCAGGACAGACCACAGATACGCAGTATTTT. Residues: CAVSGQTTDTQYF.

V gene TRBV29-1 combines with J gene TRBJ2-2, with TRBD2 matching over 9 bases. V lost 7 bases to trimming and J lost 7 bases; unmatched junction nucleotides: 10. The CDR3 length is 14 residues. The V gene's germline CDR1 is SQVTM and CDR2 ANQGSEA. Here the CDR3 reads CSGSSSGSFGELFF. CDR3 bases: TGCAGCGGGTCGAGTAGCGGGAGTTTCGGGGAGCTGTTTTTT.

V usage is TRBV27 and J usage is TRBJ2-1, with a possible D match to TRBD1 (6 bases). V lost 5 bases and J 4 bases, leaving 15 bases between the germline ends. The CDR3 totals 15 residues. CDR1 MNHEY and CDR2 SMNVEV come from the germline V gene (reference sequence). CDR3 region: CASSAGAGVYNEQFF. The CDR3 nucleotides read TGTGCCAGCAGTGCAGGGGCAGGGGTGTACAATGAGCAGTTCTTC.

The genes are TRBV2 and TRBJ1-4; a possible D gene is TRBD1 (5 bases). V lost 7 bases to trimming and J lost 0 bases, with 21 bases between them. The germline CDR1 and CDR2 sequences are SNHLY and FYNNEI. The length of the CDR3 is 18 residues. The CDR3 region is CASTEEDTLGATNEKLFF. CDR3 in DNA: TGTGCCAGCACTGAGGAGGACACCCTAGGGGCAACTAATGAAAAACTGTTTTTT.

As DNA, the CDR3 is TGCGCCAGCAGCCTCATCGAGGGCAACACTGAAGCTTTCTTT. This codes for CASSLIEGNTEAFF. The J gene is TRBJ1-1, the V gene TRBV4-1, with unresolved D. Trimming cost V 4 bases and J 2 bases, with 11 bases left between them. The V gene's germline CDR1 is MGHRA and CDR2 YSYEKL. The CDR3 has 14 amino acids.

This chain connects TRBV29-1 to TRBJ2-7; 14 bases line up with TRBD2. The CDR3 runs to 20 residues. The J segment lost 1 base and the V segment lost 4 bases, leaving 18 bases of the junction unmatched. Germline V gene lookup returns CDR1 SQVTM and CDR2 ANQGSEA. CDR3 region: CSVGHGFDGTSGRFSYEQYF. CDR3 sequence (DNA): TGCAGCGTTGGCCATGGGTTTGATGGGACTAGCGGGAGATTTTCCTACGAGCAGTACTTC.

The V call is TRBV7-6, the J call TRBJ1-4; possible D gene TRBD1, 6 bases. V lost 3 bases, J lost 7 bases, and 12 bases lay in between. Germline CDR1 reads SGHVS; CDR2 reads FNYEAQ. The CDR3 extends over 14 amino acids. The CDR3 reads CASSFQEGGEKLFF. The CDR3 coding sequence is TGTGCCAGCAGCTTTCAAGAGGGGGGTGAAAAACTGTTTTTT.

The V and J genes are TRBV7-3 and TRBJ1-5, with TRBD1 matching 7 bases. There are 14 residues in the CDR3. Germline V gene sequence: CDR1 SGHTA, CDR2 FQGTGA. V lost 6 bases and J lost 6; bases outside the gene matches: 8. CDR3: CASRTYRGPQPQHF. The CDR3 DNA follows: TGTGCCAGCAGGACCTACAGGGGTCCTCAGCCCCAGCATTTT.

The V call is TRBV2, the J call TRBJ2-7; either TRBD1 or TRBD2 may supply D (6 bases each). Trimming cost V 6 bases and J 3 bases, with 18 bases left between them. The germline V gene encodes CDR1 SNHLY and CDR2 FYNNEI. The CDR3 loop spans 15 amino acids. The CDR3 loop reads CASRSRGQTNYEQYF. The CDR3 nucleotides are TGTGCCAGCAGGTCACGGGGGCAGACGAACTACGAGCAGTACTTC.

This clone was observed a single time. This sequence joins TRBV4-3 and TRBJ2-2; D uncertain. V was pared by 4 bases and J by 4 bases, with 7 bases between. CDR3 length: 13 residues. From germline, CDR1 is LGHNA and CDR2 YSLEER. CDR3 nucleotide sequence: TGCGCCAGCAGCCCCACCCTCACCGGGGAGCTGTTTTTT. It translates to CASSPTLTGELFF.

The gene calls are TRBV6-1 and TRBJ2-4; D remains ambiguous. Per germline, CDR1 MNHNS and CDR2 SASEGT. Trimming took off 8 bases at V and 1 base at J, with 15 bases between the two ends. The CDR3 is made up of 15 amino acids. CDR3 coding DNA: TGTGCCAGCGGTTTCGGGTCTAAGGCCAAAAACATTCAGTACTTC. It encodes CASGFGSKAKNIQYF.

The chain recombines TRBV15 with TRBJ2-7, with 8 bases lining up with TRBD2. This CDR3 spans 18 amino acids. Germline CDR1 and CDR2: LNHNV and YYDKDF (reference sequence). V was clipped by 0 bases and J by 5 bases; unmatched bases: 15. DNA for the CDR3: TGTGCCACCAGCAGAGAAAACCCTAAGGGCGGGAGGACGCACGAGCAGTACTTC. It codes for CATSRENPKGGRTHEQYF.

This chain joins TRBV4-3 and TRBJ2-1, with 16 bases aligning to TRBD2. CDR3 length equals 19 residues. V lost 2 bases and J lost 5; bases outside the gene matches: 9. Germline V lookup: CDR1 LGHNA, CDR2 YSLEER. CDR3 sequence: CASSQHAGLAGGPNNEQFF. Written as DNA, the CDR3 is TGCGCCAGCAGCCAACATGCGGGACTAGCGGGAGGGCCGAACAATGAGCAGTTCTTC.

This chain links TRBV7-8 with TRBJ2-5; D unclear. The length of the CDR3 is 10 residues. V was clipped by 4 bases and J by 8 bases, with 5 bases between them. CDR1 and CDR2 from the germline V gene are SGHVS and FQNEAQ. CDR3 in amino acids: CASSSETQYF. CDR3 bases: TGTGCCAGCAGCTCCGAAACCCAGTACTTC.